This TCR beta chain was observed in a study of blood T cell repertoires in COVID-19. Turning to the study itself: Some COVID-19 samples were acute and others convalescent; all came from the United States, Italy and Spain.

Measured with immunoSEQ multiplex PCR; TCRdb has only the in-frame clones, and not every one. The data show 200,000 to 300,000 clones, roughly 84% seen once. CDR1 and CDR2 from the germline V gene are MNHEY and SVGAGI. The CDR3 sequence is 13 residues long. Trimming cost V 6 bases and J 7 bases, with 10 bases left between them. This sequence originates from a man in his fifties or sixties with acute or convalescent COVID-19. Sequencing was done on a sample of peripheral blood. The chain links TRBV6-5 to TRBJ1-6; D possibly corresponds to TRBD1 (5 bases). CDR3 sequence reads: CASRREGNSPLHF. For the CDR3, the DNA is TGTGCCAGCAGGAGGGAGGGGAATTCACCCCTCCACTTT.